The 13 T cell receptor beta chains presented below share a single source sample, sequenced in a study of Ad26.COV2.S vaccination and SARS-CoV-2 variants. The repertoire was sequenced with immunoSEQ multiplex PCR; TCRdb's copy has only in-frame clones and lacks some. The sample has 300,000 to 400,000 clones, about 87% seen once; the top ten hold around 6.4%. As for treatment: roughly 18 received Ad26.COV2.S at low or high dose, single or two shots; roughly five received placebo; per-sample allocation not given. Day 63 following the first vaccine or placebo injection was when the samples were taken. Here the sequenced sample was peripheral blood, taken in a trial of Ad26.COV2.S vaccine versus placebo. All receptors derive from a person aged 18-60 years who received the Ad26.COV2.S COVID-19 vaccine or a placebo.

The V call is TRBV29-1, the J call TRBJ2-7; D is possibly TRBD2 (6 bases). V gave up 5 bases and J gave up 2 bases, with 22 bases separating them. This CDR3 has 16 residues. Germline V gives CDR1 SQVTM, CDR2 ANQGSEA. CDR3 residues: CSVQKRRDFQTYEQYF. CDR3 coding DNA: TGCAGCGTTCAAAAAAGGAGGGACTTCCAAACCTACGAGCAGTACTTC.

CDR3 in amino acids: CASSLAGRGDHEQYF. Written as DNA, the CDR3 is TGTGCCAGCAGCTTAGCCGGCAGGGGGGATCACGAGCAGTACTTC. The chain recombines TRBV7-2 with TRBJ2-7, with D tentatively TRBD1 (7 bases). Between the trimmed V and J ends, which lost 0 bases and 5 bases, there was a span of 14 bases. CDR1 and CDR2 from the germline V gene are SGHTA and FQGNSA. This CDR3 comprises 15 residues.

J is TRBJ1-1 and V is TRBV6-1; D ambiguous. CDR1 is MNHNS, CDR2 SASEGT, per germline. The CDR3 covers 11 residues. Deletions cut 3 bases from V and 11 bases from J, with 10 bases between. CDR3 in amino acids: CASSEVREAFF. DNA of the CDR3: TGTGCCAGCAGTGAGGTCCGAGAGGCTTTCTTT.

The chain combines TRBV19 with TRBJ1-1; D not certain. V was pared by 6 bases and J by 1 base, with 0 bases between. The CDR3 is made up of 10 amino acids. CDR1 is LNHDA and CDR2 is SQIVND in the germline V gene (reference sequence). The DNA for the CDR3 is TGTGCCAGTAGGAACACTGAAGCTTTCTTT. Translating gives CASRNTEAFF.

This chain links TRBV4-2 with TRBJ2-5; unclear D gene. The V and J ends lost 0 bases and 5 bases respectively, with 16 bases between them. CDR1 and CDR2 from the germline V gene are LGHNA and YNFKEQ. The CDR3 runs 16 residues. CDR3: CASSQDQSQTGETQYF. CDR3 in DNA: TGTGCCAGCAGCCAAGATCAGTCGCAAACCGGGGAGACCCAGTACTTC.

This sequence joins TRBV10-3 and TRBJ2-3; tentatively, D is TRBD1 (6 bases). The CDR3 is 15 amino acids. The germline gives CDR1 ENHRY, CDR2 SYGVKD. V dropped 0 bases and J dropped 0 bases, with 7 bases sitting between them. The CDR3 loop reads CAISESTGSTDTQYF. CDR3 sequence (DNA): TGTGCCATCAGTGAGTCGACAGGCAGCACAGATACGCAGTATTTT.

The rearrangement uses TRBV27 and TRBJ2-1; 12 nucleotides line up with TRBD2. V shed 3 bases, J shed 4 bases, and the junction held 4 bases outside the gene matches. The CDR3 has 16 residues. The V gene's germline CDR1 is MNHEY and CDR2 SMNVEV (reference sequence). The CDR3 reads CASSFLTSGGYNEQFF. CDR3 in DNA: TGTGCCAGCAGTTTTCTTACTAGCGGGGGGTACAATGAGCAGTTCTTC.

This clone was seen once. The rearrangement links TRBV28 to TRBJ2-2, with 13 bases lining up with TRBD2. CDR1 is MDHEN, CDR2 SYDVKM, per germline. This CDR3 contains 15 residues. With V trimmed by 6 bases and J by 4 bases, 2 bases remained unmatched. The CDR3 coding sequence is TGTGCCAGCAGGGGGACTAGCGGGATCACCGGGGAGCTGTTTTTT. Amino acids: CASRGTSGITGELFF.

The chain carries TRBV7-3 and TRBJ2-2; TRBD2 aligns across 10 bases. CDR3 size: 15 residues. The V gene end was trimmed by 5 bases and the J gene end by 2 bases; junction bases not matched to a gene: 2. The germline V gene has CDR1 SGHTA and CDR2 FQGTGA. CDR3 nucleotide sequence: TGTGCCAGCAGCGTAGCGGGGGGAAACACCGGGGAGCTGTTTTTT. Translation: CASSVAGGNTGELFF.

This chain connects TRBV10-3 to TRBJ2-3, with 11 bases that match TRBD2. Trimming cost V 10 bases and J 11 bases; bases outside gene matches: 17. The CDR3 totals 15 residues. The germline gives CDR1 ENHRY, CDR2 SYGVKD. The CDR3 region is CATQGEGLAAQRQYF. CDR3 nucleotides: TGTGCCACCCAGGGGGAGGGACTAGCGGCTCAGAGGCAGTATTTT.

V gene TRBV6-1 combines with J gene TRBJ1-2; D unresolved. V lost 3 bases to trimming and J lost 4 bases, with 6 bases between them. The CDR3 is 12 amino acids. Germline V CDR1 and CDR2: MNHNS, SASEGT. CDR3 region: CASSDSSYGYTF. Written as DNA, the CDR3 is TGTGCCAGCAGTGATAGCTCCTATGGCTACACCTTC.

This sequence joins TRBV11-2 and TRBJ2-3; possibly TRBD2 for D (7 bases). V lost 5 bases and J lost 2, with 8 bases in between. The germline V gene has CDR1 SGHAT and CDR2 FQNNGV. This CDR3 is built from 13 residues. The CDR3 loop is CASSGGATDTQYF. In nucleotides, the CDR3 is TGTGCCAGCAGCGGGGGGGCCACAGATACGCAGTATTTT.

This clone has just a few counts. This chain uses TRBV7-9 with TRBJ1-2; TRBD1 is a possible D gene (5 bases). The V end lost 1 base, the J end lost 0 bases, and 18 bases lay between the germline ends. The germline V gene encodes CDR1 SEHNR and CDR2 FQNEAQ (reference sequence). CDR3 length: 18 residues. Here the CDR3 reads CASSLGRLPGPPNYGYTF. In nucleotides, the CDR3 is TGTGCCAGCAGCTTAGGCAGGCTCCCAGGGCCACCTAACTATGGCTACACCTTC.